The T cell receptor beta chain under discussion was sequenced for a study of blood T cell repertoires in COVID-19. Study details: Samples came from the United States, Italy and Spain, spanning acute and convalescent COVID-19. T cells, B-cell-depleted T cells, or PBMCs provided the cDNA or gDNA that served as material.

CDR3 length: 20 residues. In the authors' methods: Reference gene primer amplification yielded estimated nucleated cell counts. The repertoire was sequenced with immunoSEQ multiplex PCR; TCRdb's copy has only in-frame clones and lacks some. Clone size and the V and J calls come from that table; the DNA yielded D and trimming. The sample records approximately 350,000 clones, around 91% being singletons. Sequenced input: peripheral blood. The rearrangement joins TRBV12-2 to TRBJ2-7; the table's D gene call, TRBD2, was not cross checked with the DNA. TRBV12-2 is a recognized pseudogene. The receptor's source is a woman aged 18-29 years who had recovered from COVID-19. The CDR3 DNA reads TGTGCAAGTCGCTTAGCCCCCGAAACTAGCGGGACAGGCACCCGATACGAGCAGTACGTC. Its protein product is CASRLAPETSGTGTRYEQYV.